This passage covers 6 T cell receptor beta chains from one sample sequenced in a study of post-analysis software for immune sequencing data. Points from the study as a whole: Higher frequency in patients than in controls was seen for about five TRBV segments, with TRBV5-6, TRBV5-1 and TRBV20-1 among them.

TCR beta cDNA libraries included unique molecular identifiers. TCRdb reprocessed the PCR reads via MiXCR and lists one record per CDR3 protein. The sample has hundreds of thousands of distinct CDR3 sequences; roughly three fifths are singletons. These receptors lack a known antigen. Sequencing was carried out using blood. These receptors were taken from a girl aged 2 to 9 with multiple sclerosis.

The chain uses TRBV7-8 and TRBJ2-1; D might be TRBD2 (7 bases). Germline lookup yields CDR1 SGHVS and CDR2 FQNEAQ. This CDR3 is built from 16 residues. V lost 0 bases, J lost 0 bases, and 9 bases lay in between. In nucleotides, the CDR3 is TGTGCCAGCAGCTTAGCGAGGGGGGGCTCCTACAATGAGCAGTTCTTC. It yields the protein CASSLARGGSYNEQFF.

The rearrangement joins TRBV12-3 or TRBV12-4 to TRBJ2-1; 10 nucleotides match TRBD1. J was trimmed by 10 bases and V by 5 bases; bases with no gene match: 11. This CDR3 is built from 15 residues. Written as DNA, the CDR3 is TGTGCCAGCAGTCTATCCGGGACAGGGGTCCGGGAGCAGTTCTTC. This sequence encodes CASSLSGTGVREQFF.

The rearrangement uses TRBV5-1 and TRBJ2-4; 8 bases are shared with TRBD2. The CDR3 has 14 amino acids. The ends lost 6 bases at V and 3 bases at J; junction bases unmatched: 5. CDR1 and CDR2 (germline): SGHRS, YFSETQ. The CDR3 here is CASKREGGKNIQYF. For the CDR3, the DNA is TGCGCCAGCAAACGGGAGGGCGGCAAAAACATTCAGTACTTC.

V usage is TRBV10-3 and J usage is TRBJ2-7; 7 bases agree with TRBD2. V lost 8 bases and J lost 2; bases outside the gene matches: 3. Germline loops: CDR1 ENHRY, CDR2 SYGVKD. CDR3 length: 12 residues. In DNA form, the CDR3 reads TGTGCCATCGCTAGCGGCACCTACGAGCAGTACTTC. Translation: CAIASGTYEQYF.

In DNA form, the CDR3 reads TGTGCCATCAGTGATCCAGGACAGGCAAACACTGAAGCTTTCTTT. Translating gives CAISDPGQANTEAFF. This chain connects TRBV10-3 to TRBJ1-1; 7 positions agree with TRBD1. The V segment lost 3 bases and the J segment 2 bases; nucleotides outside the gene matches: 6. The CDR3 loop spans 15 amino acids. The V gene's germline CDR1 is ENHRY and CDR2 SYGVKD.

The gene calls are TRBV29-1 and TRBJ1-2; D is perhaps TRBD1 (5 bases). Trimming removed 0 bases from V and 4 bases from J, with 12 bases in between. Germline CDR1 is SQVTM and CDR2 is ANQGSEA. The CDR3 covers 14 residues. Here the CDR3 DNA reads TGCAGCGTTGAAGATCGCCAGGGCAGCTATGGCTACACCTTC. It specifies CSVEDRQGSYGYTF.